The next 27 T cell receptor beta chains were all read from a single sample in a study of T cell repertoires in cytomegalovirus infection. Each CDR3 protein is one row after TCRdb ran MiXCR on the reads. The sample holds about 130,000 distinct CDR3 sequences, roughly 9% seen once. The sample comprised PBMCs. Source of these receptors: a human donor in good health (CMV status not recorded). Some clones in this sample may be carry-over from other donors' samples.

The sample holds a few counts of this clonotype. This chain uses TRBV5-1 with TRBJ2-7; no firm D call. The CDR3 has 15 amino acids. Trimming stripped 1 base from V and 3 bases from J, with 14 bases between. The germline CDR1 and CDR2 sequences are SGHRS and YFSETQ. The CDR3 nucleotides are TGCGCCAGCAGCTTGATGGCAGGTCGGCTCTACGAGCAGTACTTC. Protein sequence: CASSLMAGRLYEQYF.

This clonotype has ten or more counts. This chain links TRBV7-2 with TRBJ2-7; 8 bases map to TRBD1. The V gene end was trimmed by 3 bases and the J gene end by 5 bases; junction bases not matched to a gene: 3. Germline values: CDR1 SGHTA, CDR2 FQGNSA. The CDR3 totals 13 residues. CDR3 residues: CASSLDRADEQYF. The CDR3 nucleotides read TGTGCCAGCAGCTTGGACAGGGCGGACGAGCAGTACTTC.

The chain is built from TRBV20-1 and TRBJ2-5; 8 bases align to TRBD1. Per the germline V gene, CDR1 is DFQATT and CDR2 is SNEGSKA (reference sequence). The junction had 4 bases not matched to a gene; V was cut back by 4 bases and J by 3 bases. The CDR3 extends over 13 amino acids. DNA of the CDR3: TGCAGTGCTACTACAGGGGGAAAAGAGACCCAGTACTTC. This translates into CSATTGGKETQYF.

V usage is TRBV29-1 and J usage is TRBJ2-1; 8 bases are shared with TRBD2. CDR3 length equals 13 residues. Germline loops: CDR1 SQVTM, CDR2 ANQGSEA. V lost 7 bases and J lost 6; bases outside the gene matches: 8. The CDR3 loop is CSAKAGAVNEQFF. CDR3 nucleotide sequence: TGCAGCGCAAAAGCGGGGGCCGTCAATGAGCAGTTCTTC.

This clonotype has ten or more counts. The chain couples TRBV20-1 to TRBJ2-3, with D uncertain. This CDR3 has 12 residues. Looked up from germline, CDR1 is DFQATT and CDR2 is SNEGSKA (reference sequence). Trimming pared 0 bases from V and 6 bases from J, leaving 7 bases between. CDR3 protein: CSARDVKDTQYF. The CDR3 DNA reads TGCAGTGCTAGAGATGTCAAGGATACGCAGTATTTT.

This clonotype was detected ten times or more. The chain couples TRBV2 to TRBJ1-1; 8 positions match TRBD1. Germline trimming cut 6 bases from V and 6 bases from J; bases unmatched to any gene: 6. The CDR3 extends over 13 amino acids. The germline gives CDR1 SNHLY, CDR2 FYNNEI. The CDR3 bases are TGTGCCAGCAGACGGACAGGGATCCCTGAAGCTTTCTTT. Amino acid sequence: CASRRTGIPEAFF.

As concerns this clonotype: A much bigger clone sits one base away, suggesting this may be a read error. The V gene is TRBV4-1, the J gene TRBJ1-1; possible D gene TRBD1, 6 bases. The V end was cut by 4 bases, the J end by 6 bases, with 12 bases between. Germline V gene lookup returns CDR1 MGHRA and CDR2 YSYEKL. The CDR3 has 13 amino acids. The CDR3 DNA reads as TGCGCCAGCAGCCGCACAGGGTCTTCTGAAGCTTTCTTT. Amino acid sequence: CASSRTGSSEAFF.

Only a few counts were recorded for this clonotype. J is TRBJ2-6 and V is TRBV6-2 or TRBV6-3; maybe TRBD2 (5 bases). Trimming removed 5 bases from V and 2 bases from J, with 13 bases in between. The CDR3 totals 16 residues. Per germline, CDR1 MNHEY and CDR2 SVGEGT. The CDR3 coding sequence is TGTGCCAGCAGTCTACGGGGAGCAACTGGGGCCAACGTCCTGACTTTC. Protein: CASSLRGATGANVLTF.

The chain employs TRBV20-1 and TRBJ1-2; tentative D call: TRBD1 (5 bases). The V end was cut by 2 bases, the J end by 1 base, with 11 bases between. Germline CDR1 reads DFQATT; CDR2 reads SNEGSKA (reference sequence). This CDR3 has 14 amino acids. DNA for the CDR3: TGCAGTGCTAGACCGACAGCCCTTAACTATGGCTACACCTTC. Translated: CSARPTALNYGYTF.

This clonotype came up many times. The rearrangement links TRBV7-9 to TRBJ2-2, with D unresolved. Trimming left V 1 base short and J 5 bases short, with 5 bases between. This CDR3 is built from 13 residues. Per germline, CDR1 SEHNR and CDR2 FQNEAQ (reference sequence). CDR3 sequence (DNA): TGTGCCAGCAGCTTAGAAGGAACCGGGGAGCTGTTTTTT. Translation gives CASSLEGTGELFF.

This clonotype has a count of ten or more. DNA of the CDR3: TGCAGTGCTCGAGCGGGGGGGGCCCGAAATGAGCAGTTCTTC. Translation gives CSARAGGARNEQFF. This sequence joins TRBV20-1 and TRBJ2-1, with 10 bases lining up with TRBD2. CDR1 is DFQATT, CDR2 SNEGSKA, per germline (reference sequence). The CDR3 length is 14 residues. V lost 5 bases and J lost 7; bases outside the gene matches: 8.

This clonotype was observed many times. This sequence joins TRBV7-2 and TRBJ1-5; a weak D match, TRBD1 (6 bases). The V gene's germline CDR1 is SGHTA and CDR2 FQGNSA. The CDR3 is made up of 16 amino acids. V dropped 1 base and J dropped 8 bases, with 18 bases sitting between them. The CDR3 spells CASSLVPTGAKKPQHF. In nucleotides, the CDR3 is TGTGCCAGCAGCTTAGTCCCAACGGGGGCTAAGAAGCCCCAGCATTTT.

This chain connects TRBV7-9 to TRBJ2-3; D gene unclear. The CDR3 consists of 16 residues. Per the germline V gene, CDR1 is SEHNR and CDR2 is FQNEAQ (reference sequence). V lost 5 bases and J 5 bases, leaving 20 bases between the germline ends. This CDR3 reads CASSQTLSTTEDTQYF. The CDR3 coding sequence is TGTGCCAGCAGCCAGACACTTTCGACCACAGAAGATACGCAGTATTTT.

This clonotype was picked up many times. Here the CDR3 reads CSVATRSDPQETQYF. DNA for the CDR3: TGCAGCGTCGCTACACGATCAGACCCCCAAGAGACCCAGTACTTC. V is TRBV29-1 and J is TRBJ2-5; no clear D. The CDR3 spans 15 residues. V was cut by 6 bases and J by 1 base, with 18 bases left in between. Germline V lookup: CDR1 SQVTM, CDR2 ANQGSEA.

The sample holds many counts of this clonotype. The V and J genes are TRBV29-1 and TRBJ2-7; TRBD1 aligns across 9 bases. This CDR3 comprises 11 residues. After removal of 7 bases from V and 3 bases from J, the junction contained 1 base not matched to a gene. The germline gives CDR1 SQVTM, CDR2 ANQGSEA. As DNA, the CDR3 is TGCAGCGGGGGACAGGGCTACGAGCAGTACTTC. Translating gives CSGGQGYEQYF.

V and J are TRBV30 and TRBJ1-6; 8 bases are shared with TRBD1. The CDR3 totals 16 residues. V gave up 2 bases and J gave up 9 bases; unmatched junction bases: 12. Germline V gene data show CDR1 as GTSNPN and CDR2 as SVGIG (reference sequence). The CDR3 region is CAWSLLAGQGSSPLHF. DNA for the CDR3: TGTGCCTGGAGTCTCCTCGCAGGACAGGGAAGTTCACCCCTCCACTTT.

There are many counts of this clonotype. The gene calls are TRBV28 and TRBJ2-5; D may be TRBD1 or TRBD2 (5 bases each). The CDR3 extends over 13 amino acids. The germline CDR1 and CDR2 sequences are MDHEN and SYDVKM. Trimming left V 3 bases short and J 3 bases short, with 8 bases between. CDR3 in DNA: TGTGCCAGCAGTTTTATGGGGGAAGAGACCCAGTACTTC. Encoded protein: CASSFMGEETQYF.

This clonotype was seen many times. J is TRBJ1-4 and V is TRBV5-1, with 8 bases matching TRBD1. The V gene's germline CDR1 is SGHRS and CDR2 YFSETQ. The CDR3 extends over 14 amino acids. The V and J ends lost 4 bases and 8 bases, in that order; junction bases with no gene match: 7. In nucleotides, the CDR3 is TGCGCCAGCAGCATCACAGGGGGTCAGGAAAAACTGTTTTTT. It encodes CASSITGGQEKLFF.

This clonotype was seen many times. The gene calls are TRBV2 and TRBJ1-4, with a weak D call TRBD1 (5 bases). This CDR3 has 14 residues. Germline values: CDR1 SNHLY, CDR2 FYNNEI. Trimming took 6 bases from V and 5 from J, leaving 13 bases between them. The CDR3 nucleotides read TGTGCCAGCAGGTCCGGGACGTTAAATGAAAAACTGTTTTTT. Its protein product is CASRSGTLNEKLFF. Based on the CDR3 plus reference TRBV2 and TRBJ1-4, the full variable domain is EPEVTQTPSHQVTQMGQEVILRCVPISNHLYFYWYRQILGQKVEFLVSFYNNEISEKSEIFDDQFSVERPDGSNFTLKIRSTKLEDSAMYFCASRSGTLNEKLFFGSGTQLSVL.

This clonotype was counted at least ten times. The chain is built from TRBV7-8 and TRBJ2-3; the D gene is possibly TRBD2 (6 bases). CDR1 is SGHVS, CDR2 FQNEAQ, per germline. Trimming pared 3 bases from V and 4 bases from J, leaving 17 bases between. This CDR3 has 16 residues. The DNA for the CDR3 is TGTGCCAGCAGCTTTTCTCGGGACTGGGGGGCAGATACGCAGTATTTT. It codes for CASSFSRDWGADTQYF. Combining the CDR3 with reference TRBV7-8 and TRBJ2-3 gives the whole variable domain GAGVSQSPRYKVAKRGQDVALRCDPISGHVSLFWYQQALGQGPEFLTYFQNEAQLDKSGLPSDRFFAERPEGSVSTLKIQRTQQEDSAVYLCASSFSRDWGADTQYFGPGTRLTVL.

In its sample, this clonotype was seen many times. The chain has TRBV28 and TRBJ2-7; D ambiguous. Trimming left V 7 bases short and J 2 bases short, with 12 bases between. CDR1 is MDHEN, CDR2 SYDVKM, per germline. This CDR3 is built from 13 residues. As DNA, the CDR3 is TGTGCCAGCATGCGACTGAACCCCTACGAGCAGTACTTC. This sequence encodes CASMRLNPYEQYF.

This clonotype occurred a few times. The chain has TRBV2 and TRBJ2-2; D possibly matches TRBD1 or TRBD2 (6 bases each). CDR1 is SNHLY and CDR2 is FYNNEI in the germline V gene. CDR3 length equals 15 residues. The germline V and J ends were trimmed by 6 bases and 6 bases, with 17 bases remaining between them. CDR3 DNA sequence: TGTGCCAGCAGAGGCGGATCGGGGGCTGCCGGGGAGCTGTTTTTT. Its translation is CASRGGSGAAGELFF.

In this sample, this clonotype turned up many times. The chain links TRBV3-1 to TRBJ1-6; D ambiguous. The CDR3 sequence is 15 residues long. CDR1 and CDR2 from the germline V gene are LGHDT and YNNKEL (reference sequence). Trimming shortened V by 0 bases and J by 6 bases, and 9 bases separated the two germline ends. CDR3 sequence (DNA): TGTGCCAGCAGCCAAGAGCAGGCCAGTAATTCACCCCTCCACTTT. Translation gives CASSQEQASNSPLHF.

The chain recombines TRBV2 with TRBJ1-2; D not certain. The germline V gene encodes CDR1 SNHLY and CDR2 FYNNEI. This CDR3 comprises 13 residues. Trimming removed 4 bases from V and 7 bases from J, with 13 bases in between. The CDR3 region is CASSGPGSTGYTF. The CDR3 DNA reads TGTGCCAGCAGTGGGCCGGGTTCCACTGGCTACACCTTC.

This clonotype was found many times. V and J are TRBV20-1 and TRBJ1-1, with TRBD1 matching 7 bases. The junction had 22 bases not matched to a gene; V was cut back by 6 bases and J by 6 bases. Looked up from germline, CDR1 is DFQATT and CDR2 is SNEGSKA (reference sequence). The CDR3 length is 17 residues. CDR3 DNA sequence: TGCAGTGCACGTACCTTACCATCGGACAGGTGGAGTTCTGAAGCTTTCTTT. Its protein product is CSARTLPSDRWSSEAFF.

The DNA of the CDR3 is TGTGCCAGCAGTGAGACGGAGTTCTATAATTCACCCCTCCACTTT. It translates to CASSETEFYNSPLHF. The rearrangement uses TRBV6-6 and TRBJ1-6; unclear D gene. V was shortened by 5 bases and J by 3 bases, with 11 bases between the two germline ends. Germline CDR1 MNHNY, CDR2 SVGAGI (reference sequence). The CDR3 has 15 amino acids.

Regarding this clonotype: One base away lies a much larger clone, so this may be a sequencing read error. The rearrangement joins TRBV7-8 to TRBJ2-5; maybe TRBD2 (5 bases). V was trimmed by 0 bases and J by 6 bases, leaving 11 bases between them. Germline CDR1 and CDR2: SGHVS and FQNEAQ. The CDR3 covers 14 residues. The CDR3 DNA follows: TGTGCCAGCAGCTTAGCCCGGGGAATTAAGACCCAGTACTTC. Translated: CASSLARGIKTQYF.